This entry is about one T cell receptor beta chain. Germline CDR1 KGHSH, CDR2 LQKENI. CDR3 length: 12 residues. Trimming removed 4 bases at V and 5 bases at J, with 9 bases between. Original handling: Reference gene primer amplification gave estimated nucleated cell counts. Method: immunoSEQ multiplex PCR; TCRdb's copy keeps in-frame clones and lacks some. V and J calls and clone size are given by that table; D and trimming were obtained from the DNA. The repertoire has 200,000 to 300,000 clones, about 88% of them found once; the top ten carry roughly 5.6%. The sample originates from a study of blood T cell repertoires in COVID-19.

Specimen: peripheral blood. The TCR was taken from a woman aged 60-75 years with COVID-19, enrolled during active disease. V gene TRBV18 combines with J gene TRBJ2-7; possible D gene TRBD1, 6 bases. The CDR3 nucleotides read TGTGCCAGCTCACGGAACAGGGACGAGCAGTACTTC. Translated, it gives CASSRNRDEQYF.